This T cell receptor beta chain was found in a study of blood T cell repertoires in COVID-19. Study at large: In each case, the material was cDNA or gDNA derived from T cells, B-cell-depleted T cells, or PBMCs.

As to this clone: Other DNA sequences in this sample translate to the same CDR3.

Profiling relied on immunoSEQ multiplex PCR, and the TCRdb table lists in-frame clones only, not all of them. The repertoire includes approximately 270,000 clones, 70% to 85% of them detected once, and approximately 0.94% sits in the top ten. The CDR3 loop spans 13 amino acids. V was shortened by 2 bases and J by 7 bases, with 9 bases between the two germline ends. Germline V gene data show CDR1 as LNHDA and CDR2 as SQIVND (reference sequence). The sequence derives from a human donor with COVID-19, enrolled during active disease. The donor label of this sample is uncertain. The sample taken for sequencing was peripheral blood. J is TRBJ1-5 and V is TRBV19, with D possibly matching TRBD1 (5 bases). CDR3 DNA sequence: TGTGCCAGTAGTATACAGGGTCGGCAGCCCCAGCATTTT. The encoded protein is CASSIQGRQPQHF.